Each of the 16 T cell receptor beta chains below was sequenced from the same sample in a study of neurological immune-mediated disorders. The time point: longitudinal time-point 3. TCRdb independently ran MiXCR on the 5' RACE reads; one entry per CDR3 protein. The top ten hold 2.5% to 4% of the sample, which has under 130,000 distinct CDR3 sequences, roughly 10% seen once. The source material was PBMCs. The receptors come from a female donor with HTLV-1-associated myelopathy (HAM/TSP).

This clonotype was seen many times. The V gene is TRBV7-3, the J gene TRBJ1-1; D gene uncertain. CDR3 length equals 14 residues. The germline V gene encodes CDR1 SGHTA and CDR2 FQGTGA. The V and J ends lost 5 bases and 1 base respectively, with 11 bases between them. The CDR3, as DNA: TGTGCCAGCAGCCCCGGACGGAAGAACACTGAAGCTTTCTTT. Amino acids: CASSPGRKNTEAFF.

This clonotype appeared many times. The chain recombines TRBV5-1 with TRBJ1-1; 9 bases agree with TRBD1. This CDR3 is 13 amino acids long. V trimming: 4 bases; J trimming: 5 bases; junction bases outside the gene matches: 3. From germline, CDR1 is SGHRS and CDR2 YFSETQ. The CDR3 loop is CASSPGQGTEAFF. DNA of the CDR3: TGCGCCAGCAGCCCGGGACAGGGAACTGAAGCTTTCTTT.

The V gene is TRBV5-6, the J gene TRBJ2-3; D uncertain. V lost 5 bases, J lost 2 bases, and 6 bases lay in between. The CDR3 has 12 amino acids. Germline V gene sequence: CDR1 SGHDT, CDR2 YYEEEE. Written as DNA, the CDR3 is TGTGCCAGCAGGTGGAACACAGATACGCAGTATTTT. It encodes CASRWNTDTQYF.

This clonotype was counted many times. The CDR3 nucleotides are TGTGCCACCAGCAGAGTACCTCGGGACATTCAGTACTTC. The encoded protein is CATSRVPRDIQYF. This chain connects TRBV15 to TRBJ2-4; D uncertain. The CDR3 has 13 residues. Germline-derived CDR1 and CDR2 are LNHNV and YYDKDF (reference sequence). The V gene lost 1 base and the J gene lost 8 bases, with 9 bases spanning the gap.

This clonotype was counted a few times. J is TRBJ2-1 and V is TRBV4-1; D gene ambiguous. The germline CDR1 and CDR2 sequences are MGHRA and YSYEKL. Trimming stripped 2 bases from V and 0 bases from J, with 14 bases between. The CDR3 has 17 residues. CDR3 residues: CASSQNFFASSYNEQFF. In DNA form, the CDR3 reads TGCGCCAGCAGCCAAAACTTTTTCGCTAGCTCCTACAATGAGCAGTTCTTC.

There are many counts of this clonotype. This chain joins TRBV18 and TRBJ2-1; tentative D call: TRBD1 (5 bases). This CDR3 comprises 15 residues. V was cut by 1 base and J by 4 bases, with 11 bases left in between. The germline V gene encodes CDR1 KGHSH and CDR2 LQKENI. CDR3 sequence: CASSPLDDSYNEQFF. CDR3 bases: TGTGCCAGCTCACCACTAGACGACAGTTACAATGAGCAGTTCTTC. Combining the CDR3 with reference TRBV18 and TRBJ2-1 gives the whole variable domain NAGVMQNPRHLVRRRGQEARLRCSPMKGHSHVYWYRQLPEEGLKFMVYLQKENIIDESGMPKERFSAEFPKEGPSILRIQQVVRGDSAAYFCASSPLDDSYNEQFFGPGTRLTVL.

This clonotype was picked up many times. The CDR3 region is CASSLAAGELFF. DNA for the CDR3: TGTGCCAGCAGCTTAGCCGCCGGGGAGCTGTTTTTT. This chain links TRBV7-2 with TRBJ2-2; no reliable D call. CDR3 size: 12 residues. The germline V and J ends were trimmed by 0 bases and 6 bases, with 2 bases remaining between them. The V gene's germline CDR1 is SGHTA and CDR2 FQGNSA.

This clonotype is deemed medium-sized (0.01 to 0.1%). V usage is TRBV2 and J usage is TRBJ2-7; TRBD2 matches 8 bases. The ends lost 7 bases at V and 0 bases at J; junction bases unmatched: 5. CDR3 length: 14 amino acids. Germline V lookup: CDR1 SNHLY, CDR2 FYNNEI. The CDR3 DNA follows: TGTGCCAGCAACCAGCGGGGGAGCTCCTACGAGCAGTACTTC. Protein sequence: CASNQRGSSYEQYF.

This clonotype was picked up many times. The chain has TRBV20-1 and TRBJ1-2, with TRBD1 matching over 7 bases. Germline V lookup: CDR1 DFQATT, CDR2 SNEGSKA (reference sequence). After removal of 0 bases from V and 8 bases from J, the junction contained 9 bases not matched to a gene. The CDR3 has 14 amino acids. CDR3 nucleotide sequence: TGCAGTGCTAGAGATTGGGAGGGGGCACGGGGCTACACCTTC. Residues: CSARDWEGARGYTF.

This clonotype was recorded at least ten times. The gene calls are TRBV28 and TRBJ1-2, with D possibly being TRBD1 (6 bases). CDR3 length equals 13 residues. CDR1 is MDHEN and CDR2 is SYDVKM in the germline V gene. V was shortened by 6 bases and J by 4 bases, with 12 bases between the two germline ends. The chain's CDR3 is CASSRQVVYGYTF. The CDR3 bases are TGTGCCAGCAGCCGACAGGTTGTCTATGGCTACACCTTC.

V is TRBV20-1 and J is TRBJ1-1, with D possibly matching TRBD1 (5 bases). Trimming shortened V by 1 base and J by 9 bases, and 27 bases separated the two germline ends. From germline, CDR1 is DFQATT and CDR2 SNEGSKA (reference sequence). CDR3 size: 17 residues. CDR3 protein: CSARGIGPVDRGSKAFF. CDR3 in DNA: TGCAGTGCTAGAGGGATCGGTCCGGTCGATCGGGGGTCTAAAGCTTTCTTT.

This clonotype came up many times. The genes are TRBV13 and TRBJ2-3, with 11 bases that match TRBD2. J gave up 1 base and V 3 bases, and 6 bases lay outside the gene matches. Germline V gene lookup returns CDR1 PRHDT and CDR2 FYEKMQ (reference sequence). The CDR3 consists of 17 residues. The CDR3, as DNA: TGTGCCAGCAGCTTCGGCTCTAGCGGGGGGCGCACAGATACGCAGTATTTT. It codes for CASSFGSSGGRTDTQYF.

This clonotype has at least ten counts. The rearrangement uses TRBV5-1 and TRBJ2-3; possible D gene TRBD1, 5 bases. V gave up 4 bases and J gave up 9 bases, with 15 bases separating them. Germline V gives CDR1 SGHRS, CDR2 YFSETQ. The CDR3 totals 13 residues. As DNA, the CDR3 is TGCGCCAGCAGCGCCTCAGGGCCGCCCACGCAGTATTTT. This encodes CASSASGPPTQYF.

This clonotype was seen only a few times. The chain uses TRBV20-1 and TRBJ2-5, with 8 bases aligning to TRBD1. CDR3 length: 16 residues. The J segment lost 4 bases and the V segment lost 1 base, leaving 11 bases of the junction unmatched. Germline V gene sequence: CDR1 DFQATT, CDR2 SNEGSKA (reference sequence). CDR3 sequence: CSARAPTARGRETQYF. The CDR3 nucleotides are TGCAGTGCTAGAGCTCCCACAGCCAGGGGGCGAGAGACCCAGTACTTC.

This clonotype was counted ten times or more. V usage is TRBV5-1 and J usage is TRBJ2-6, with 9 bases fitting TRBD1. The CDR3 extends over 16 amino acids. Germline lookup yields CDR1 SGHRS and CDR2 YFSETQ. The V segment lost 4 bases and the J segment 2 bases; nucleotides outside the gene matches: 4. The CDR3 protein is CASSQDRGAGANVLTF. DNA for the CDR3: TGCGCCAGCAGCCAGGACAGGGGAGCTGGGGCCAACGTCCTGACTTTC.

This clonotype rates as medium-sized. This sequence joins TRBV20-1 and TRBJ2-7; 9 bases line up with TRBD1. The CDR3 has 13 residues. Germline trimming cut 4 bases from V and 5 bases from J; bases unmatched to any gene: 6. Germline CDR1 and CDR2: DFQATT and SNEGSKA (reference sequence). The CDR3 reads CSAKTGGVHEQYF. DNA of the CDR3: TGCAGTGCTAAAACAGGGGGCGTCCACGAGCAGTACTTC.